The subject of this entry is one TCR beta chain. Its antigen is not known. The PCR contained 60 Vbeta and 13 Jbeta primers. Here immunoSEQ multiplex PCR was the method, and the copy in TCRdb shows in-frame clones only, minus some. The repertoire has about 120,000 clones, over 65% of them found once; the top ten carry approximately 20%. This CDR3 has 14 residues. The ends were cut back, 5 bases at V and 3 bases at J, with 11 bases in the middle. Germline V lookup: CDR1 SNHLY, CDR2 FYNNEI. The entry originates in a study of cytomegalovirus exposure and HLA in healthy donors. On the study more broadly: Approximately 85 million unique TCRs from HLA-typed donors made up an early data release. Points from the study as a whole: A later analysis showed that HLA-associated TCR beta chains had undergone more clonal expansion than equally common others. TCR beta chain V- and J-gene trimming was linked, in a later analysis, to a missense variant in DCLRE1C. A later analysis found most CMV-associated TCR beta chains apparently HLA-restricted.

The source is a young man in good health and CMV-seropositive. Sequencing was performed on PBMCs. The chain combines TRBV2 with TRBJ1-5; D is perhaps TRBD1 (5 bases). The CDR3 coding sequence is TGTGCCAGCAGTCAGGGTGCGAACAATCAGCCCCAGCATTTT. It translates to CASSQGANNQPQHF.